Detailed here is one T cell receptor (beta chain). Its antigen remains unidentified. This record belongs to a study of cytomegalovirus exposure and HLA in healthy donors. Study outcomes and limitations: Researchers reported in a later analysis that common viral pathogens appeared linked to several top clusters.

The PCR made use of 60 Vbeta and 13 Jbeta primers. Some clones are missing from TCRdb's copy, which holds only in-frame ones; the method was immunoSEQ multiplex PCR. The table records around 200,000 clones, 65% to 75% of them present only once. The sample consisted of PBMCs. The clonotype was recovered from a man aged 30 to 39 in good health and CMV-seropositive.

This CDR3 is CASSHTGTGIYEQYF. The CDR3 nucleotides are TGTGCCAGCAGTCATACCGGGACAGGGATTTACGAGCAGTACTTC. The chain carries TRBV28 and TRBJ2-7, with TRBD1 matching over 9 bases. Trimming at V came to 5 bases and at J to 4 bases, leaving 9 bases not matched to a gene. CDR3 length: 15 residues. CDR1 and CDR2 from the germline V gene are MDHEN and SYDVKM.